The 27 T cell receptor beta chains below come from one sample, sequenced in a study of blood T cells in healthy people across ages. Combining a sample-barcoded 5' primer with a J-beta primer mix, a second PCR ran for roughly 6 to 11 cycles. TCRdb reanalysed the 5' RACE reads using MiXCR and keeps one entry per CDR3 protein. Among some 860,000 distinct CDR3 sequences listed, roughly 56% were seen once. Sequencing was done on a sample of blood. These receptors were collected from a man aged 35-49 years in good health.

A single count supports this clonotype. The gene calls are TRBV6-5 and TRBJ1-5; D ambiguous. CDR3 length: 13 amino acids. V shed 6 bases and J shed 4 bases, with 10 bases lying between them. Germline V gene sequence: CDR1 MNHEY, CDR2 SVGAGI. CDR3 amino acids: CASRSYTNQPQHF. As DNA, the CDR3 is TGTGCCAGCAGATCCTACACTAATCAGCCCCAGCATTTT.

This clonotype was seen just once. V and J are TRBV20-1 and TRBJ2-3, with no clear D. The V and J ends lost 6 bases and 1 base respectively, with 14 bases between them. The CDR3 loop spans 14 amino acids. Germline CDR1 and CDR2: DFQATT and SNEGSKA (reference sequence). CDR3 residues: CSANPEPGTDTQYF. Here the CDR3 DNA reads TGCAGTGCAAACCCGGAACCAGGCACAGATACGCAGTATTTT.

This clonotype was detected only a few times. DNA of the CDR3: TGCAGCGTTGGGGGGGGACTCGGCAATGAGCAGTTCTTC. It translates to CSVGGGLGNEQFF. This rearrangement joins TRBV29-1 to TRBJ2-1, with 7 bases identical to TRBD2. The length of the CDR3 is 13 residues. Germline V lookup: CDR1 SQVTM, CDR2 ANQGSEA. Trimming at V came to 4 bases and at J to 6 bases, leaving 6 bases not matched to a gene.

This clonotype was seen more than once but under ten times. The chain couples TRBV7-2 to TRBJ2-3; D is ambiguous. The germline V and J ends were trimmed by 1 base and 9 bases, with 11 bases remaining between them. The CDR3 is made up of 13 amino acids. Germline CDR1 is SGHTA and CDR2 is FQGNSA. CDR3 sequence: CASSLEVGRTQYF. DNA for the CDR3: TGTGCCAGCAGCTTAGAGGTCGGAAGGACGCAGTATTTT.

Worth noting for this clonotype: The junction does not match germline at one end; this may be a read error. The chain has TRBV27 and TRBJ1-5; D gene unclear. The CDR3 is made up of 13 amino acids. Looked up from germline, CDR1 is MNHEY and CDR2 is SMNVEV (reference sequence). The CDR3 spells CASGNLGNQPQHF. The CDR3, as DNA: TGCGCCAGCGGTAACTTGGGCAATCAGCCCCAGCATTTT.

The gene calls are TRBV29-1 and TRBJ2-7; perhaps TRBD2 as D (5 bases). The CDR3 contains 13 residues. Germline assignment: CDR1 SQVTM and CDR2 ANQGSEA. With 4 bases removed from V and 3 bases from J, the gap between germline ends came to 13 bases. CDR3 residues: CSVASSRSYEQYF. The CDR3 DNA reads TGCAGCGTTGCCTCTAGCAGGAGCTACGAGCAGTACTTC.

V and J are TRBV7-2 and TRBJ1-5; 7 nucleotides line up with TRBD1. The CDR3 has 15 residues. Trimming removed 1 base from V and 6 bases from J; junction bases left unmatched: 6. Germline V gives CDR1 SGHTA, CDR2 FQGNSA. The CDR3 DNA reads TGTGCCAGCAGCTTAGGGTCCACAGGGGTTCAGCCCCAGCATTTT. Translated: CASSLGSTGVQPQHF.

The chain joins TRBV3-1 to TRBJ2-2, with D possibly being TRBD2 (6 bases). V lost 1 base and J 4 bases, leaving 10 bases between the germline ends. Germline V CDR1 and CDR2: LGHDT, YNNKEL (reference sequence). The length of the CDR3 is 15 residues. CDR3: CASSQGGGATGELFF. The CDR3 DNA reads TGTGCCAGCAGCCAAGGAGGAGGGGCCACCGGGGAGCTGTTTTTT.

This rearrangement joins TRBV27 to TRBJ2-1, with 12 positions matching TRBD2. Trimming cost V 1 base and J 6 bases; bases outside gene matches: 4. From germline, CDR1 is MNHEY and CDR2 SMNVEV (reference sequence). There are 16 residues in the CDR3. CDR3 residues: CASSLFLAGGINEQFF. Here the CDR3 DNA reads TGTGCCAGCAGTTTATTTCTAGCGGGAGGGATCAATGAGCAGTTCTTC.

This chain uses TRBV11-2 with TRBJ2-3, with 11 bases identical to TRBD1. V shed 5 bases, J shed 4 bases, and the junction held 8 bases outside the gene matches. Germline CDR1 reads SGHAT; CDR2 reads FQNNGV. This CDR3 contains 16 residues. CDR3 nucleotide sequence: TGTGCCAGCAGCCGGCAAACGGGACAGGGGGCAGATACGCAGTATTTT. Translation: CASSRQTGQGADTQYF.

CDR3 sequence reads: CASSHLAERGTQYF. The CDR3 nucleotides are TGTGCCAGCAGCCACCTAGCGGAACGGGGGACCCAGTACTTC. The rearrangement links TRBV14 to TRBJ2-5, with TRBD2 matching 7 bases. With V trimmed by 3 bases and J by 7 bases, 8 bases remained unmatched. CDR1 is SGHDN, CDR2 FVKESK, per germline. The CDR3 extends over 14 amino acids.

The chain couples TRBV9 to TRBJ2-5; D is unresolved. CDR1 is SGDLS, CDR2 YYNGEE, per germline. With 0 bases removed from V and 11 bases from J, the gap between germline ends came to 20 bases. CDR3 length: 15 residues. The CDR3 DNA reads as TGTGCCAGCAGCGTAGGGCTGGACCCAGACAATGAGCAGTACTTC. Translating gives CASSVGLDPDNEQYF. The full variable domain, in which reference TRBV9 and TRBJ2-5 provide the parts outside the CDR3, is DSGVTQTPKHLITATGQRVTLRCSPRSGDLSVYWYQQSLDQGLQFLIQYYNGEERAKGNILERFSAQQFPDLHSELNLSSLELGDSALYFCASSVGLDPDNEQYFGPGTRLLVL.

The chain carries TRBV29-1 and TRBJ2-1; D is possibly TRBD1 (5 bases). CDR3 length: 14 residues. Trimming pared 7 bases from V and 5 bases from J, leaving 18 bases between. Germline lookup yields CDR1 SQVTM and CDR2 ANQGSEA. The CDR3 sequence is CSGFGAAANNEQFF. CDR3 sequence (DNA): TGCAGCGGATTTGGGGCCGCTGCAAACAATGAGCAGTTCTTC.

The chain carries TRBV21-1 and TRBJ2-5. TRBV21-1 is termed a pseudogene. The CDR3 runs to 15 residues. The CDR3 is CASGQGSGSQETQYF. For the CDR3, the DNA is TGTGCCAGCGGCCAGGGCTCTGGATCCCAAGAGACCCAGTACTTC.

This chain joins TRBV9 and TRBJ2-1; 12 nucleotides align to TRBD2. V shed 4 bases and J 4 bases; nucleotides not matched to a gene: 6. CDR3 length: 16 amino acids. Germline V gene lookup returns CDR1 SGDLS and CDR2 YYNGEE. In DNA, the CDR3 is TGTGCCAGCAGCCCCCGACTAGCGGGGGCGTACAATGAGCAGTTCTTC. Translated: CASSPRLAGAYNEQFF.

This chain links TRBV29-1 with TRBJ2-3, with D unclear. The CDR3 is made up of 11 amino acids. The germline CDR1 and CDR2 sequences are SQVTM and ANQGSEA. V was cut by 6 bases and J by 5 bases, with 9 bases left in between. The CDR3 here is CSVAPEDTQYF. DNA of the CDR3: TGCAGCGTCGCCCCCGAAGATACGCAGTATTTT.

The chain has TRBV7-2 and TRBJ2-7, with 7 bases matching TRBD1. CDR3 length: 14 residues. Per germline, CDR1 SGHTA and CDR2 FQGNSA. The V segment lost 0 bases and the J segment 4 bases; nucleotides outside the gene matches: 3. CDR3 amino acids: CASSLATGVYEQYF. CDR3 DNA: TGTGCCAGCAGCTTAGCCACAGGGGTTTACGAGCAGTACTTC.

The rearrangement uses TRBV20-1 and TRBJ2-7, with D unresolved. V shed 3 bases and J shed 2 bases, with 8 bases lying between them. This CDR3 region has 12 residues. Germline loops: CDR1 DFQATT, CDR2 SNEGSKA (reference sequence). CDR3 region: CSARPGTYEQYF. Written as DNA, the CDR3 is TGCAGTGCTAGGCCGGGCACCTACGAGCAGTACTTC.

A few counts support this clonotype. The V gene is TRBV9, the J gene TRBJ1-2, with D tentatively TRBD1 (5 bases). The V end lost 5 bases, the J end lost 4 bases, and 15 bases lay between the germline ends. The CDR3 consists of 14 residues. Germline CDR1 reads SGDLS; CDR2 reads YYNGEE. The chain's CDR3 is CASSLERQSYGYTF. In nucleotides, the CDR3 is TGTGCCAGCAGTCTGGAGAGACAGAGCTATGGCTACACCTTC. Variable domain in full (rest from reference TRBV9 and TRBJ1-2): DSGVTQTPKHLITATGQRVTLRCSPRSGDLSVYWYQQSLDQGLQFLIQYYNGEERAKGNILERFSAQQFPDLHSELNLSSLELGDSALYFCASSLERQSYGYTFGSGTRLTVV.

In this sample, this clonotype turned up a few times. The V gene is TRBV24-1, the J gene TRBJ2-1, with TRBD1 matching 7 bases. Germline CDR1 is KGHDR and CDR2 is SFDVKD. There are 14 residues in the CDR3. V lost 2 bases, J lost 4 bases, and 1 base stayed unmatched. The CDR3 sequence: CATSDWGQYNEQFF. The CDR3 DNA is TGTGCCACCAGTGATTGGGGACAGTACAATGAGCAGTTCTTC.

The V and J genes are TRBV4-1 and TRBJ2-1; the D gene could be TRBD1 or TRBD2 (5 bases each). V was clipped by 4 bases and J by 0 bases, with 16 bases between them. This CDR3 is 17 amino acids long. The germline V gene has CDR1 MGHRA and CDR2 YSYEKL. The CDR3 nucleotides are TGCGCCAGCAGCCGAACCGGGACGAGGAGCTCCTACAATGAGCAGTTCTTC. Translated, it gives CASSRTGTRSSYNEQFF.

On this clonotype: One junction end disagrees with the germline gene, perhaps due to a read error. The chain employs TRBV27 and TRBJ1-2, with 9 bases identical to TRBD1. The length of the CDR3 is 14 residues. The V gene's germline CDR1 is MNHEY and CDR2 SMNVEV (reference sequence). The DNA of the CDR3 is TGTGCTAGCAGTTCACAGGGGGCGAGCTATGGCTACACCTTC. It encodes CASSSQGASYGYTF.

The chain joins TRBV18 to TRBJ2-4; no clear D gene. Germline V gives CDR1 KGHSH, CDR2 LQKENI. Trimming removed 0 bases at V and 13 bases at J, with 13 bases between. The CDR3 has 13 amino acids. CDR3 residues: CASSPPPYEEQYF. The CDR3 region has the DNA TGTGCCAGCTCACCACCCCCTTATGAGGAGCAGTACTTC.

Comment on this clonotype: At one of its ends the junction is not consistent with the germline gene, which may arise from a read error. The V and J genes are TRBV29-1 and TRBJ2-4; D remains ambiguous. This CDR3 spans 13 amino acids. Germline V lookup: CDR1 SQVTM, CDR2 ANQGSEA. CDR3 protein: CSVEGDSLDEQYF. DNA for the CDR3: TGCAGCGTCGAAGGAGACTCACTCGATGAGCAGTACTTC.

This rearrangement joins TRBV24-1 to TRBJ2-5, with D tentatively TRBD2 (5 bases). The V gene lost 4 bases and the J gene lost 5 bases, with 22 bases spanning the gap. Germline values: CDR1 KGHDR, CDR2 SFDVKD. The CDR3 runs to 17 residues. The CDR3 bases are TGTGCCACCAGTGACCAAGAACTGAGGTCGGGGTGGGAGACCCAGTACTTC. Amino acids: CATSDQELRSGWETQYF.

This rearrangement joins TRBV5-1 to TRBJ2-1, with D perhaps TRBD1 (5 bases). V was trimmed by 7 bases and J by 0 bases, leaving 26 bases between them. Germline values: CDR1 SGHRS, CDR2 YFSETQ. The CDR3 contains 19 residues. The CDR3 nucleotides are TGCGCCAGCTCCAGGGTGGGCCAGTCGCTCGGAAGCTCCTACAATGAGCAGTTCTTC. Its translation: CASSRVGQSLGSSYNEQFF.

The count of this clonotype is one. The V gene is TRBV12-3 or TRBV12-4, the J gene TRBJ2-3, with a weak D call TRBD2 (7 bases). CDR3 length: 14 amino acids. The V and J ends lost 7 bases and 4 bases respectively, with 15 bases between them. The CDR3 nucleotides read TGTGCCAGCACCACGGGGGGCCGACCAGATACGCAGTATTTT. This translates into CASTTGGRPDTQYF.